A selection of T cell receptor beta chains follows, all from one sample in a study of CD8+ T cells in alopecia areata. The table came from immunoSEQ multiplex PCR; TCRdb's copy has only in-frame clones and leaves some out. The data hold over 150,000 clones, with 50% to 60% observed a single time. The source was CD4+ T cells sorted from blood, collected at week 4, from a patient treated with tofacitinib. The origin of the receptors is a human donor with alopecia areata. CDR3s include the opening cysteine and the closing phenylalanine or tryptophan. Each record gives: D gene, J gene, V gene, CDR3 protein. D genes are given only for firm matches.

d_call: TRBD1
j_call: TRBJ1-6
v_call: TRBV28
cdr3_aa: CASSTTGNPPLHF

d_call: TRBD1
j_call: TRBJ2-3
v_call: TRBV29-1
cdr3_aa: CSVINRGYSTDTQYF

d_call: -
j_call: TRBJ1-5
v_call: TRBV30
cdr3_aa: CAWRNGASQPQHF

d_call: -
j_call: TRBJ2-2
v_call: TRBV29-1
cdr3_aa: CSVYGPVTTGELFF

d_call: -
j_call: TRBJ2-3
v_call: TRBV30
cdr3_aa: CAWSVEGVTDTQYF

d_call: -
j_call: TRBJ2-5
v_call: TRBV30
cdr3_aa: CAWARIGGQETQYF

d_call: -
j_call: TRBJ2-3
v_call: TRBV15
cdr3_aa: CATSRGTSTGADTQYF

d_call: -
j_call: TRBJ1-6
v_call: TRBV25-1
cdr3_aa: CASSFGVGPLHF

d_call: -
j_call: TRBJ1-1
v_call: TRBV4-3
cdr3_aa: CASSGILGTEAFF

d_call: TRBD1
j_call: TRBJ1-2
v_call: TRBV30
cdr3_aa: CAWKSYGTAYGYTF

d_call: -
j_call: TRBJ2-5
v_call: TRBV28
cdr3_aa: CASSSLRETATQYF